This TCR beta chain was obtained from a study of T cell repertoires in cytomegalovirus infection. CDR1 is KGHDR, CDR2 SFDVKD, per germline. Losses at the gene ends were 1 base for V and 7 bases for J; bases not matched to a gene: 10. The CDR3 covers 17 residues. This clonotype was detected only a few times. Its cognate antigen is unknown. MiXCR, applied by TCRdb to the reads, yields one record per CDR3 protein. The repertoire has 100,000 to 150,000 distinct CDR3 sequences, approximately 30% of them found once; the top ten carry under 70%. The chain uses TRBV24-1 and TRBJ2-4, with 9 bases matching TRBD1. This sequence originates from a human donor in good health (CMV status not recorded). Some clones in this sample may be carry-over from other donors' samples. The material was CD8+ T cells from cultured PBMCs, obtained from culture after CMV antigen stimulation. CDR3: CATSDFHYGTGWNIQYF. The CDR3 bases are TGTGCCACCAGTGATTTCCATTATGGGACAGGGTGGAACATTCAGTACTTC.